The rows below give T cell receptor beta chains drawn from one sample of a study of PD-1 blockade in classical Hodgkin lymphoma. Generated by immunoSEQ multiplex PCR, the TCRdb table keeps only in-frame clones and is missing some. The sample includes about 24,000 clones, around 81% seen only once; the top ten take less than 20%. The sequencing here drew on peripheral blood mononuclear cells (PBMCs), taken before the second cycle of nivolumab. These receptors were collected from a human donor with classical Hodgkin lymphoma. Both conserved end residues are part of each CDR3.

v_call cdr3_aa
TRBV19 CASSIAQGGGGEQFF
TRBV4-1 CASSKVQGVSYNEQFF
TRBV29-1 CSGGASPGEQYF
TRBV5-1 CASSLDGGWGQETQYF
TRBV18 CASSPRQSNEKLFF
TRBV30 CACGAYEQYF
TRBV28 CASRARVRNQPQHF
TRBV4-1 CASSRGQGVGEQYF
TRBV7-3 CASSSSGTANTEAFF
TRBV7-2 CASSLSGTQYNEQFF
TRBV10-1 CASSGQGTNTQYF
TRBV29-1 CSVEGQGRTEAFF
TRBV2 CASIRQVTYEQYF
TRBV19 CASNRLAGASNEQFF
TRBV28 CASSFGGQGNTGELFF
TRBV7-8 CASSPGTGNQPQHF
TRBV7-9 CASSPRGSGRSRVDTQYF
TRBV9 CASSAGHPDLEAFF
TRBV7-2 CASSLVQGSNQPQHF
TRBV12-5 CASGLVDTQYF
TRBV2 CASTSLGGVNTEAFF
TRBV6-1 CASSEAYRIKAYEQYF
TRBV18 CASSPRPGPIYNEQFF
TRBV10-3 CAISESADEQFF
TRBV2 CASPVYSTNYGYTF
TRBV5-1 CASSLGAYSSYNEQFF
TRBV6-1 CASKQGGTNEKLFF
TRBV12-5 CASGLLVWQGPLYEQYF
TRBV27 CASHEGRGMNTEAFF
TRBV19 CASSRTGGFSPSNQPQHF
TRBV19 CASSIHLWGIDSYNEQFF